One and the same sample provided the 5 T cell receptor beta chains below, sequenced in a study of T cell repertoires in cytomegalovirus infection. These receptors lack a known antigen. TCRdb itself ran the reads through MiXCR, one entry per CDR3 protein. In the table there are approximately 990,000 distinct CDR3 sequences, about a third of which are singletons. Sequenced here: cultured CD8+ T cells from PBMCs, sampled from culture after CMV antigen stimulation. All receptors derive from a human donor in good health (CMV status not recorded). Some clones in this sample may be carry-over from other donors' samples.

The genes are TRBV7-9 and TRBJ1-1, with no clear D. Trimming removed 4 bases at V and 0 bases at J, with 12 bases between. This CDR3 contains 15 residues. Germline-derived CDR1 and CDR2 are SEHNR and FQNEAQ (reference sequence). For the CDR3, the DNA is TGTGCCAGCAGCTCACCTGAGGGCTTGAACACTGAAGCTTTCTTT. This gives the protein CASSSPEGLNTEAFF.

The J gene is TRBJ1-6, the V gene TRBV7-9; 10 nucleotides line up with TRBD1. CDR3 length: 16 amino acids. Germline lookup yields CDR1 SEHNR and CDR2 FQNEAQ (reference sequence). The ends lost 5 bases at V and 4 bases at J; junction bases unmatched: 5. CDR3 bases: TGTGCCAGCAGCCCGACAGGGGGCCCTTATAATTCACCCCTCCACTTT. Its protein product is CASSPTGGPYNSPLHF.

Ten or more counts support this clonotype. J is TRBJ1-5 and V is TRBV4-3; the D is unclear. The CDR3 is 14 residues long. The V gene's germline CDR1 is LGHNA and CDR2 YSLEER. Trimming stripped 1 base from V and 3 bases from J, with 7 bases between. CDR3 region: CASSQVGNNQPQHF. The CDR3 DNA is TGCGCCAGCAGCCAAGTAGGGAACAATCAGCCCCAGCATTTT.

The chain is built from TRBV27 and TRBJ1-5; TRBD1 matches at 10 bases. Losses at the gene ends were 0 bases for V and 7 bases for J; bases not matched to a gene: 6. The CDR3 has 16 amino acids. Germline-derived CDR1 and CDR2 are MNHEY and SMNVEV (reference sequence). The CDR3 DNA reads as TGTGCCAGCAGTTTATCTGCGACAGGGGGCTACCAGCCCCAGCATTTT. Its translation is CASSLSATGGYQPQHF.

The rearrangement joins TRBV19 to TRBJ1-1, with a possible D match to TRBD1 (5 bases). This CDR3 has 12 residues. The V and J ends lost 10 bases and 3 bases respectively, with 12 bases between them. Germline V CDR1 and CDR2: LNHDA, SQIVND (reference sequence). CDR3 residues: CATSGGYTEAFF. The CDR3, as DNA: TGTGCCACTAGCGGGGGGTACACTGAAGCTTTCTTT.